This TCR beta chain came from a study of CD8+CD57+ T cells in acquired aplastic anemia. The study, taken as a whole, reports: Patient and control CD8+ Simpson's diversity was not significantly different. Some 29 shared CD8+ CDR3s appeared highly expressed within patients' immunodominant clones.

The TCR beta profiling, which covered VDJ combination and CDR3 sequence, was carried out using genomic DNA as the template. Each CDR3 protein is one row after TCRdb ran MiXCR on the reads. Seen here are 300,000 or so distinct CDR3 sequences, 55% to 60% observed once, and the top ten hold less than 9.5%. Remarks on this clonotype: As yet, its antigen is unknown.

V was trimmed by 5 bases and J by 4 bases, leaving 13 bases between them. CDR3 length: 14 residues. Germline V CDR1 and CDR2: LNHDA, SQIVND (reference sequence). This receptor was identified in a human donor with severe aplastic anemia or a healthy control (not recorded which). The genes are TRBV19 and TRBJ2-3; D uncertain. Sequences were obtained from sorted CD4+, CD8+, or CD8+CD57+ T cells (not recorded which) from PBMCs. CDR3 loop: CASSLTYRADTQYF. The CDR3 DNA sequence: TGTGCCAGTAGTCTGACATATCGGGCAGATACGCAGTATTTT. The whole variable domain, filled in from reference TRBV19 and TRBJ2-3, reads DGGITQSPKYLFRKEGQNVTLSCEQNLNHDAMYWYRQDPGQGLRLIYYSQIVNDFQKGDIAEGYSVSREKKESFPLTVTSAQKNPTAFYLCASSLTYRADTQYFGPGTRLTVL.